This record covers a single T cell receptor (beta chain). Its antigen is not known. At sampling all donors were nominally healthy, likely with unrecorded immune exposures. The CDR3 is made up of 14 amino acids. From germline, CDR1 is MGHDK and CDR2 SYGVNS. The V segment lost 8 bases and the J segment 5 bases; nucleotides outside the gene matches: 9. It was with 60 Vbeta and 13 Jbeta primers that the PCR ran. Sequencing was performed with immunoSEQ multiplex PCR; in TCRdb, only in-frame clones are kept and a portion is missing. The sample includes 150,000 to 200,000 clones, approximately 80% seen only once; the top ten take around 1.4%. These data originate in a study of cytomegalovirus exposure and HLA in healthy donors. Study-wide results and caveats: A later analysis linked a missense DCLRE1C variant to TCR beta V- and J-gene trimming. Later analysis suggested links between common viral pathogens and several top significant clusters. A later analysis linked about 17,000 TCR beta sequences to HLA alleles at 0.05 false discovery rate.

The material sequenced was PBMCs. The rearrangement uses TRBV25-1 and TRBJ2-5, with TRBD1 matching 9 bases. This TCR was sampled from a girl aged 5-17 years in good health and CMV-seropositive. This CDR3 reads CASERTGGLETQYF. In nucleotides, the CDR3 is TGTGCCAGCGAGAGAACAGGGGGCTTGGAGACCCAGTACTTC.